This TCR beta chain comes out of a study of T cells in Graves' hyperthyroidism and ophthalmopathy. The patients, who ranged from 18 to 65 in age, presented with newly diagnosed hyperthyroidism lasting under 2 months. Using RNA transcripts as the source, TCR beta CDR3 regions were amplified. A set of HTBI primers served as the primers for a first-round RT-PCR of the TCR CDR3. TCRdb processed the multiplex PCR reads anew with MiXCR; each CDR3 protein has one entry. The sample records under 250,000 distinct CDR3 sequences, 15% to 20% being singletons. Source material: blood. The sequence derives from a man aged 45 to 65 with Graves' hyperthyroidism.

The CDR3 is CASSSRLAPSYEQYF. The CDR3, as DNA: TGTGCCAGCAGCTCTAGACTAGCGCCTTCCTACGAGCAGTACTTC. The chain couples TRBV7-9 to TRBJ2-7, with 8 bases aligning to TRBD2. Germline V gene lookup returns CDR1 SEHNR and CDR2 FQNEAQ (reference sequence). The CDR3 loop spans 15 amino acids. The trim removed 4 bases at V and 1 base at J, leaving 6 bases unmatched.